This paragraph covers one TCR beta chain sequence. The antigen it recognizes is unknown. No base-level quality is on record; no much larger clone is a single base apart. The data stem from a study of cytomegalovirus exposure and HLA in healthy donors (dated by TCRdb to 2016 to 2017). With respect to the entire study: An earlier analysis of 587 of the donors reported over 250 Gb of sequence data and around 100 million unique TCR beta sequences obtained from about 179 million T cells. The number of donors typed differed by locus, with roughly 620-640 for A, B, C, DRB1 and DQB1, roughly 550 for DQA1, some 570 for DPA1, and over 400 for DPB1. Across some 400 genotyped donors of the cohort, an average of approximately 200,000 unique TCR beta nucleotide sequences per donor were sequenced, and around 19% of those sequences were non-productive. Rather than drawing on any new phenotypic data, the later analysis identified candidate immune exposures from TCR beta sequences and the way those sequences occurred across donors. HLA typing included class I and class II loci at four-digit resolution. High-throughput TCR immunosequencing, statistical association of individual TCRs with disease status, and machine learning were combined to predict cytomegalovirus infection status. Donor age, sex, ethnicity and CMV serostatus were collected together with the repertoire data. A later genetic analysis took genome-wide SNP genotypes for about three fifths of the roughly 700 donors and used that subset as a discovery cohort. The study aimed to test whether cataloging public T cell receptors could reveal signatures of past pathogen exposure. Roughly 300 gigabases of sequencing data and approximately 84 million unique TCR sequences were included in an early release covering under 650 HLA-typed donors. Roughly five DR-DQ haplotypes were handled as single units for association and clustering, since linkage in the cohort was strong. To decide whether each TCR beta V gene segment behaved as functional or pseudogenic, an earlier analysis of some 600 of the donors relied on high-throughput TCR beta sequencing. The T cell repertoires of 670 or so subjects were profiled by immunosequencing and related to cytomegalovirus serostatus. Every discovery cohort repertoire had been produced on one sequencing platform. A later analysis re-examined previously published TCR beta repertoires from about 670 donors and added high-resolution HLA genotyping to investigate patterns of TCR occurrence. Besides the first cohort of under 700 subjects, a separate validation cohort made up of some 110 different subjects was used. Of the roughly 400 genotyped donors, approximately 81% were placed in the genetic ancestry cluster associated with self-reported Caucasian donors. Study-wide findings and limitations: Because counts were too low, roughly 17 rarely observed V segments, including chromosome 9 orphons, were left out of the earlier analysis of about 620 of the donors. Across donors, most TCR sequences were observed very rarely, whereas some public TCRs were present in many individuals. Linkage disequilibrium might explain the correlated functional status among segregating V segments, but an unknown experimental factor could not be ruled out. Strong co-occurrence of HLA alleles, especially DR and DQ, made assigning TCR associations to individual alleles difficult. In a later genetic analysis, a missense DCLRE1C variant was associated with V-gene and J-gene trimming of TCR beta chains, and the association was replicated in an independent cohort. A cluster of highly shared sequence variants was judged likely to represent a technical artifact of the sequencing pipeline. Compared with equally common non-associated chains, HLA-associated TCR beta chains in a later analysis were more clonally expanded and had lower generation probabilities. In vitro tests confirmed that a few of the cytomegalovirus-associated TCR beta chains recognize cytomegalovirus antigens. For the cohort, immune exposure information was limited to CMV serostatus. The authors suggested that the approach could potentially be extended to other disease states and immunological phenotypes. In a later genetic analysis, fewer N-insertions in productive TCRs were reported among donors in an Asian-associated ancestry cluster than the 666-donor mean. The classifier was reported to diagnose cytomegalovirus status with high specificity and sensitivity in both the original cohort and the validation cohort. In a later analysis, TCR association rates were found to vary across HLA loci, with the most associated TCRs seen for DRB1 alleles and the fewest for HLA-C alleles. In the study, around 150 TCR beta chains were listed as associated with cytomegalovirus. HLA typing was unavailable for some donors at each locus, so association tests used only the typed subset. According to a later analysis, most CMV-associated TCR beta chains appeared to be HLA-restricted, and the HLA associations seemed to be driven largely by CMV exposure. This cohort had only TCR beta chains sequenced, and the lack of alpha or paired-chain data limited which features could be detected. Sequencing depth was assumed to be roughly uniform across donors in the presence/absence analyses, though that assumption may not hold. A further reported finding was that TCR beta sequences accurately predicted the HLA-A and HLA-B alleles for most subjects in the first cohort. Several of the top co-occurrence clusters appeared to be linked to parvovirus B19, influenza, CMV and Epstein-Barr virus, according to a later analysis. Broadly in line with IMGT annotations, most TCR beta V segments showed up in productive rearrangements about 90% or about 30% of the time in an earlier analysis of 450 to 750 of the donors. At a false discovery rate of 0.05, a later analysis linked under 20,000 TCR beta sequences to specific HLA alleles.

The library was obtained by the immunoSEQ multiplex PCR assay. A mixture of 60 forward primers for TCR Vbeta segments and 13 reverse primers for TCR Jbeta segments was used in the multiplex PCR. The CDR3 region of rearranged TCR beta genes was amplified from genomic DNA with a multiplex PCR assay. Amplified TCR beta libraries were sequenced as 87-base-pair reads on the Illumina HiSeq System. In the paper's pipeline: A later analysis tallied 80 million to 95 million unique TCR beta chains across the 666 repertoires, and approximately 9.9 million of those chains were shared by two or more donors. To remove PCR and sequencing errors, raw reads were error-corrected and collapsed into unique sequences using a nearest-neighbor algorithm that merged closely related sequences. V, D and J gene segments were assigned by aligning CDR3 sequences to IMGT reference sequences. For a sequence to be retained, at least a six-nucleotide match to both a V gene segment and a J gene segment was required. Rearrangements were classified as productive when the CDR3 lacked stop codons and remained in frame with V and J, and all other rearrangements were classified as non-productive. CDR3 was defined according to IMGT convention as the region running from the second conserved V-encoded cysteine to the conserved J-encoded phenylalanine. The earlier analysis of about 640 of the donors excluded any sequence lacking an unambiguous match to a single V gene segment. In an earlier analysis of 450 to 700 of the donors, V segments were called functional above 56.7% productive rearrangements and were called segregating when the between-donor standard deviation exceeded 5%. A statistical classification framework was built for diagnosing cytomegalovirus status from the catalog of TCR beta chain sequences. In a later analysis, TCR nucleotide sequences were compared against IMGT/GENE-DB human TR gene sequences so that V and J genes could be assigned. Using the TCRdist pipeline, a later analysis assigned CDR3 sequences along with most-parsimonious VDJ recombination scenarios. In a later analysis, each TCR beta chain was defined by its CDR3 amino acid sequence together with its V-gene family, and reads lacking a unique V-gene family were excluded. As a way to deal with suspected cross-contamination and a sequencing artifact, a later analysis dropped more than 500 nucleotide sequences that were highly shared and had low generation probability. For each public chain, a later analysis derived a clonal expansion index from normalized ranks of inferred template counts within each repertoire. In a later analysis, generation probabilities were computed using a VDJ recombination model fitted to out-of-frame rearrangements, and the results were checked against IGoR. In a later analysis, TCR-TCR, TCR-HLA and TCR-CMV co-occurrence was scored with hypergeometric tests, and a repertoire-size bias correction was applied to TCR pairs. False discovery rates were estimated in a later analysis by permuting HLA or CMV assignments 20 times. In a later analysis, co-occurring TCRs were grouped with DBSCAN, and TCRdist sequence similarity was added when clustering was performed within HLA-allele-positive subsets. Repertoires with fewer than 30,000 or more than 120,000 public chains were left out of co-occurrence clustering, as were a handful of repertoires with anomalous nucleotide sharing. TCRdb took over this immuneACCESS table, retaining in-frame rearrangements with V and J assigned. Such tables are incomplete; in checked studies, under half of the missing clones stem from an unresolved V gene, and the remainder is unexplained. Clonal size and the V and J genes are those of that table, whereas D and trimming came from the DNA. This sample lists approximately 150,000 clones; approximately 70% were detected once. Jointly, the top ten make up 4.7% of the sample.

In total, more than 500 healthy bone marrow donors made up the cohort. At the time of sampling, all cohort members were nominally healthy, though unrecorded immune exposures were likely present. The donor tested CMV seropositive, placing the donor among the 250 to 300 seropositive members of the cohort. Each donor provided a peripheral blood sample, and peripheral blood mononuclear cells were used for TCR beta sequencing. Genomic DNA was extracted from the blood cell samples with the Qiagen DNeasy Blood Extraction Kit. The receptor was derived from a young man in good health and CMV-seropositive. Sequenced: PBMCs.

The nucleotides read TGTGCCAGCAGCCTCCGGGGGGGGGAGAACTATGGCTACACCTTC. Its translation is CASSLRGGENYGYTF. Recombination connected TRBV6-1 to TRBJ1-2; the best D guess is TRBD1, with 5 bases matching. CDR1 and CDR2 are drawn from the germline V gene: MNHNS, SASEGT. Its CDR3 holds 15 amino acids, cysteine through phenylalanine. Only the CDR3 part of the read is kept: 45 bases, read in frame from the first base. V is clipped by 6 bases and J by 2 bases, and the sequence between their germline boundaries is 16 bases long.